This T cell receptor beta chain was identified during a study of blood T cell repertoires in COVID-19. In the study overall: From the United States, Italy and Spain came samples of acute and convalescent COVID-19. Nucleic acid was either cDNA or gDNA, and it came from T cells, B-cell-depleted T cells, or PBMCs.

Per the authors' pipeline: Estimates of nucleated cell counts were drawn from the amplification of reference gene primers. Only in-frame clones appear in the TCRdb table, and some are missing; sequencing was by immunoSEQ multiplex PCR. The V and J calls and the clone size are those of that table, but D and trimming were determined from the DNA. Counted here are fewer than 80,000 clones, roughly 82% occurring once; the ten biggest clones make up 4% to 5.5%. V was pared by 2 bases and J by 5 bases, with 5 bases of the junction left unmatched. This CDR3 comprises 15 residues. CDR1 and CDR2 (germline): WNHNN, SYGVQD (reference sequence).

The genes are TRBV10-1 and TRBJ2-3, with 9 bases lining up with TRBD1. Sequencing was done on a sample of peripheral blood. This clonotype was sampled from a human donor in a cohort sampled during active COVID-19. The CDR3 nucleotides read TGCGCCAGCAGTGAGCGACAGGGGGTAGGAGATACGCAGTATTTT. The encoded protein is CASSERQGVGDTQYF.